The TCR beta chain described here comes from a study of patients and donors after allogeneic stem cell transplantation. This clonotype has a handful of counts. The CDR3 runs 17 residues. Germline-derived CDR1 and CDR2 are DFQATT and SNEGSKA (reference sequence). Losses at the gene ends were 4 bases for V and 2 bases for J; bases not matched to a gene: 12. TCRdb re-called the RT-PCR reads with MiXCR, one entry per CDR3 protein. The sample contains roughly 940,000 distinct CDR3 sequences, more than 15% of which appear only once. This chain joins TRBV20-1 and TRBJ2-7, with 12 nucleotides matching TRBD2. Sequencing was done on a sample of blood, either unsorted or a sorted T cell fraction (not recorded which). This receptor was obtained from a human donor who was either an allogeneic HSCT recipient or a stem cell or donor lymphocyte infusion donor (not recorded which). It is not recorded whose cells these are; they may come from a transplant donor. CDR3 in DNA: TGCAGTGCTAAAGGACTAGCGGGAATCTCCGCTGCCTACGAGCAGTACTTC. It specifies CSAKGLAGISAAYEQYF.